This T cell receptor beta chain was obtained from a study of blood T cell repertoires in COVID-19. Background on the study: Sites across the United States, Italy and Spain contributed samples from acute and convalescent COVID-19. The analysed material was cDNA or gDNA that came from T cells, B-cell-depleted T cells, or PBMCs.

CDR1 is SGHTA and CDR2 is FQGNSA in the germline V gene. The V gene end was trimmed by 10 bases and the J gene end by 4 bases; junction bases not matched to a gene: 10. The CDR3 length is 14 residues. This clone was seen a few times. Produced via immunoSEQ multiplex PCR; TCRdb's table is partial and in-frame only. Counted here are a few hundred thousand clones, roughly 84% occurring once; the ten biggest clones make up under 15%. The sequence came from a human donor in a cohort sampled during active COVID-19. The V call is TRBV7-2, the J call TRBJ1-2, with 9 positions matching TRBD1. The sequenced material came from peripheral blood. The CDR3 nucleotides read TGTGCCACGGACGGGACAGGGAGCCCCTATGGCTACACCTTC. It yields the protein CATDGTGSPYGYTF.